The 32 T cell receptor beta chains below all came from one sample that was sequenced in a study of PD-1 blockade in classical Hodgkin lymphoma. Time point noted: cycle 4 day 1 (C4D1), after 6 weeks of nivolumab. Every patient was affected by relapse after autologous stem cell transplantation, while exposure to brentuximab vedotin was not uniform. Method: immunoSEQ multiplex PCR; TCRdb's copy keeps in-frame clones and lacks some. The data contain about 28,000 clones, around 80% of them singletons. The sequencing used peripheral blood mononuclear cells (PBMCs), collected before the fourth cycle of nivolumab. The receptors come from a human donor with classical Hodgkin lymphoma.

This clone appeared once. The chain is built from TRBV28 and TRBJ2-5; unclear D gene. TRBJ2-7 matches the DNA end more closely, so the J call is doubtful. Germline CDR1 reads MDHEN; CDR2 reads SYDVKM. The CDR3 spans 12 residues. Here the CDR3 reads CASTPNGYEQYF. The CDR3 DNA reads TGTGCCAGCACTCCCAATGGATACGAGCAGTACTTC.

This clone showed up just once. This chain uses TRBV6-6 with TRBJ2-5, with unresolved D. In germline, CDR1 is MNHNY, CDR2 SVGAGI (reference sequence). Trimming removed 6 bases at V and 5 bases at J, with 13 bases between. The CDR3 runs 13 residues. As DNA, the CDR3 is TGTGCCAGCAGCCACGTGGGGTTGGAGACCCAGTACTTC. Its translation is CASSHVGLETQYF.

V usage is TRBV27 and J usage is TRBJ1-1, with 8 bases that match TRBD1. Trimming took 3 bases from V and 5 from J; bases not matched to a gene: 5. CDR1 is MNHEY and CDR2 is SMNVEV in the germline V gene (reference sequence). There are 14 residues in the CDR3. The CDR3 DNA is TGTGCCAGCAGTTTCACAGGGGGAACAACTGAAGCTTTCTTT. Protein sequence: CASSFTGGTTEAFF.

V usage is TRBV25-1 and J usage is TRBJ1-1, with TRBD1 as a possible D gene (5 bases). In germline, CDR1 is MGHDK, CDR2 SYGVNS. V was shortened by 0 bases and J by 4 bases, with 12 bases between the two germline ends. The CDR3 has 15 amino acids. CDR3: CASSEYSGRATEAFF. Written as DNA, the CDR3 is TGTGCCAGCAGTGAATATAGCGGCAGGGCCACTGAAGCTTTCTTT.

This chain links TRBV6-1 with TRBJ2-7; 9 nucleotides line up with TRBD1. Germline values: CDR1 MNHNS, CDR2 SASEGT. The CDR3 runs 13 residues. The V and J ends lost 6 bases and 12 bases, in that order; junction bases with no gene match: 12. The CDR3 region is CASSQRQGGYGYF. CDR3 in DNA: TGTGCCAGCAGCCAAAGACAGGGGGGGTATGGGTACTTC.

The rearrangement links TRBV11-3 to TRBJ2-7; 7 bases agree with TRBD2. The germline V gene encodes CDR1 SGHNT and CDR2 YENEEA. Trimming took 2 bases from V and 2 from J; bases not matched to a gene: 9. The CDR3 has 16 residues. This CDR3 reads CASSLRGGTNTYEQYF. Written as DNA, the CDR3 is TGTGCCAGCAGCTTACGGGGAGGGACTAACACCTACGAGCAGTACTTC.

This clone was counted only a few times. This chain connects TRBV4-2 to TRBJ2-1; weak D call: TRBD2 (6 bases). V was clipped by 1 base and J by 0 bases, with 7 bases between them. The CDR3 covers 15 residues. Per the germline V gene, CDR1 is LGHNA and CDR2 is YNFKEQ. The CDR3 sequence is CASSQGLDSYNEQFF. Written as DNA, the CDR3 is TGTGCCAGCAGCCAAGGACTAGACTCCTACAATGAGCAGTTCTTC.

The J gene is TRBJ2-3, the V gene TRBV5-1; D tentatively fits TRBD1 or TRBD2 (6 bases each). V was pared by 6 bases and J by 5 bases, with 19 bases between. The CDR3 has 15 residues. CDR1 is SGHRS and CDR2 is YFSETQ in the germline V gene. CDR3 in amino acids: CASKDGAGDLDTQYF. DNA for the CDR3: TGCGCCAGCAAAGATGGGGCAGGGGACTTAGATACGCAGTATTTT. Based on the CDR3 plus reference TRBV5-1 and TRBJ2-3, the full variable domain is KAGVTQTPRYLIKTRGQQVTLSCSPISGHRSVSWYQQTPGQGLQFLFEYFSETQRNKGNFPGRFSGRQFSNSRSEMNVSTLELGDSALYLCASKDGAGDLDTQYFGPGTRLTVL.

J is TRBJ2-1 and V is TRBV6-1; 8 nucleotides agree with TRBD2. The CDR3 runs 15 residues. The ends lost 1 base at V and 8 bases at J; junction bases unmatched: 7. Germline V CDR1 and CDR2: MNHNS, SASEGT. The CDR3 DNA reads TGTGCCAGCAGTGAAGGGACTAGCATCTCGTATGAGCAGTTCTTC. Protein: CASSEGTSISYEQFF.

The chain couples TRBV6-4 to TRBJ2-1, with 13 nucleotides matching TRBD2. This CDR3 has 15 residues. V trimming: 8 bases; J trimming: 8 bases; junction bases outside the gene matches: 9. Germline CDR1 reads MRHNA; CDR2 reads SNTAGT. The CDR3 loop is CASGRLAGGNDEQFF. The CDR3 nucleotides are TGTGCCAGCGGACGACTAGCGGGAGGTAACGATGAGCAGTTCTTC.

A single count supports this clone. This chain links TRBV28 with TRBJ1-3, with 10 bases fitting TRBD1. This CDR3 has 19 amino acids. The germline V gene has CDR1 MDHEN and CDR2 SYDVKM. V gave up 2 bases and J gave up 0 bases; unmatched junction bases: 10. The CDR3 loop is CASSLQGQGSLVSGNTIYF. CDR3 bases: TGTGCCAGCAGTTTACAGGGACAGGGGTCCCTGGTCTCTGGAAACACCATATATTTT.

The sample holds a few counts of this clone. The genes are TRBV9 and TRBJ2-1; 8 bases align to TRBD2. The J segment lost 5 bases and the V segment lost 3 bases, leaving 7 bases of the junction unmatched. CDR1 and CDR2 (germline): SGDLS, YYNGEE. This CDR3 region has 15 residues. CDR3 in amino acids: CASSELGLVNNEQFF. The CDR3 bases are TGTGCCAGCAGCGAACTGGGACTAGTGAACAATGAGCAGTTCTTC.

The table lists this clone with a few counts. V gene TRBV10-3 combines with J gene TRBJ2-7; a weak D match, TRBD1 (6 bases). CDR1 ENHRY and CDR2 SYGVKD come from the germline V gene. Trimming left V 6 bases short and J 6 bases short, with 12 bases between. The CDR3 totals 12 residues. Written as DNA, the CDR3 is TGTGCCATCAGCCGGGACAACCTCGAGCAGTACTTC. Translating gives CAISRDNLEQYF.

This chain connects TRBV14 to TRBJ2-2; 8 bases line up with TRBD1. Germline trimming cut 3 bases from V and 1 base from J; bases unmatched to any gene: 4. CDR1 and CDR2 (germline): SGHDN, FVKESK. The CDR3 consists of 16 residues. The CDR3: CASSHQGQGNTGELFF. The DNA for the CDR3 is TGTGCCAGCAGCCACCAAGGACAGGGGAACACCGGGGAGCTGTTTTTT. Complete variable domain (other parts from reference TRBV14 and TRBJ2-2): EAGVTQFPSHSVIEKGQTVTLRCDPISGHDNLYWYRRVMGKEIKFLLHFVKESKQDESGMPNNRFLAERTGGTYSTLKVQPAELEDSGVYFCASSHQGQGNTGELFFGEGSRLTVL.

CDR3 amino acids: CASSYDRAVGNEQFF. The CDR3 region has the DNA TGTGCCAGCTCATACGACAGGGCCGTCGGAAATGAGCAGTTCTTC. The J gene is TRBJ2-1, the V gene TRBV18, with 7 nucleotides matching TRBD1. Germline-derived CDR1 and CDR2 are KGHSH and LQKENI. The trim removed 5 bases at V and 7 bases at J, leaving 11 bases unmatched. The CDR3 length is 15 residues.

This clone was observed a few times. The chain is built from TRBV7-2 and TRBJ2-7; no clear D gene. This CDR3 is built from 14 residues. The V gene lost 1 base and the J gene lost 0 bases, with 7 bases spanning the gap. The germline V gene encodes CDR1 SGHTA and CDR2 FQGNSA. This chain's CDR3 is CASSLVRSSYEQYF. The DNA for the CDR3 is TGTGCCAGCAGCTTAGTCAGGAGCTCCTACGAGCAGTACTTC.

This clone appeared a single time. This chain uses TRBV21-1 with TRBJ2-7. TRBV21-1 is a pseudogene. The CDR3 extends over 13 amino acids. This CDR3 reads CASSQDWRYEQYF. The CDR3 nucleotides are TGTGCCAGCAGCCAAGATTGGCGCTACGAGCAGTACTTC.

The CDR3 DNA reads TGTGCCAGCAGTTACTTAGCGGTAAACACCGGGGAGCTGTTTTTT. Protein: CASSYLAVNTGELFF. V is TRBV6-5 and J is TRBJ2-2; possibly TRBD2 for D (6 bases). Germline-derived CDR1 and CDR2 are MNHEY and SVGAGI. This CDR3 region has 15 residues. V lost 1 base to trimming and J lost 2 bases, with 8 bases between them.

This rearrangement joins TRBV7-2 to TRBJ2-7, with a possible D match to TRBD2 (5 bases). CDR1 SGHTA and CDR2 FQGNSA come from the germline V gene. There are 14 residues in the CDR3. Trimming left V 1 base short and J 1 base short, with 8 bases between. CDR3 protein: CASSLGRGSYEQYF. The CDR3 DNA reads as TGTGCCAGCAGCTTAGGACGGGGATCCTACGAGCAGTACTTC.

V and J are TRBV6-4 and TRBJ2-7; 7 bases match TRBD1. The CDR3 spans 12 residues. Germline-derived CDR1 and CDR2 are MRHNA and SNTAGT. The trim removed 6 bases at V and 5 bases at J, leaving 4 bases unmatched. The CDR3 sequence is CASRTGTHEQYF. The CDR3 DNA reads as TGTGCCAGCAGGACAGGGACCCACGAGCAGTACTTC.

This rearrangement joins TRBV5-8 to TRBJ2-2; D is uncertain. This CDR3 comprises 16 residues. Germline assignment: CDR1 SGHTS and CDR2 YDEGEE. Trimming pared 0 bases from V and 0 bases from J, leaving 9 bases between. CDR3 DNA sequence: TGTGCCAGCAGCTTGGGCTCTGGGGCGAACACCGGGGAGCTGTTTTTT. Translated, it gives CASSLGSGANTGELFF.

This chain links TRBV30 with TRBJ1-1; TRBD1 aligns across 7 bases. Germline V gives CDR1 GTSNPN, CDR2 SVGIG (reference sequence). The CDR3 loop spans 11 amino acids. The V gene end was trimmed by 2 bases and the J gene end by 7 bases; junction bases not matched to a gene: 1. CDR3: CAWSRDSEAFF. The CDR3 coding sequence is TGTGCCTGGAGTAGGGACAGTGAAGCTTTCTTT.

In this sample, this clone turned up once. This chain links TRBV5-4 with TRBJ2-6; 12 bases align to TRBD1. V gave up 4 bases and J gave up 1 base; unmatched junction bases: 9. The CDR3 sequence is 19 residues long. Germline CDR1 is SGHNT and CDR2 is YYREEE (reference sequence). The chain's CDR3 is CASSPPLGQGASGANVLTF. CDR3 coding DNA: TGTGCCAGCAGCCCACCCCTGGGACAGGGGGCTTCTGGGGCCAACGTCCTGACTTTC. Supplemented by reference TRBV5-4 and TRBJ2-6, the full variable domain reads ETGVTQSPTHLIKTRGQQVTLRCSSQSGHNTVSWYQQALGQGPQFIFQYYREEENGRGNFPPRFSGLQFPNYSSELNVNALELDDSALYLCASSPPLGQGASGANVLTFGAGSRLTVL.

Here the CDR3 reads CASSLRTGGTDTQYF. In DNA form, the CDR3 reads TGTGCCAGCAGTCTCCGGACAGGGGGCACAGATACGCAGTATTTT. This chain connects TRBV27 to TRBJ2-3; 9 bases fit TRBD1. The V and J ends lost 5 bases and 1 base, in that order; junction bases with no gene match: 4. The germline CDR1 and CDR2 sequences are MNHEY and SMNVEV (reference sequence). The CDR3 sequence is 15 residues long.

The chain is built from TRBV6-1 and TRBJ2-2; TRBD2 aligns across 10 bases. The germline V gene has CDR1 MNHNS and CDR2 SASEGT. The CDR3 spans 16 residues. J gave up 8 bases and V 0 bases, and 6 bases lay outside the gene matches. The CDR3 DNA reads as TGTGCCAGCAGTGAAGCAAAACTAGCGGGAAGGGGGGAGCTGTTTTTT. It specifies CASSEAKLAGRGELFF.

V is TRBV19 and J is TRBJ2-2; weak D call: TRBD2 (6 bases). V lost 2 bases and J 4 bases, leaving 8 bases between the germline ends. The CDR3 totals 14 residues. From germline, CDR1 is LNHDA and CDR2 SQIVND (reference sequence). This chain's CDR3 is CASSITGVTGELFF. The CDR3 coding sequence is TGTGCCAGTAGTATAACGGGAGTCACCGGGGAGCTGTTTTTT. The variable domain in full, completed from reference TRBV19 and TRBJ2-2, reads DGGITQSPKYLFRKEGQNVTLSCEQNLNHDAMYWYRQDPGQGLRLIYYSQIVNDFQKGDIAEGYSVSREKKESFPLTVTSAQKNPTAFYLCASSITGVTGELFFGEGSRLTVL.

The rearrangement uses TRBV19 and TRBJ1-5; maybe TRBD1 (5 bases). This CDR3 has 13 residues. Germline V CDR1 and CDR2: LNHDA, SQIVND (reference sequence). Trimming took 5 bases from V and 3 from J, leaving 8 bases between them. The CDR3 is CASSWGDNQPQHF. The CDR3, as DNA: TGTGCCAGTAGTTGGGGGGACAATCAGCCCCAGCATTTT.

The V call is TRBV6-1, the J call TRBJ2-2, with unresolved D. V gave up 7 bases and J gave up 0 bases, with 9 bases separating them. This CDR3 contains 14 residues. Germline CDR1 MNHNS, CDR2 SASEGT. This chain's CDR3 is CASMPYSNTGELFF. CDR3 sequence (DNA): TGTGCCAGCATGCCATACTCGAACACCGGGGAGCTGTTTTTT.

V gene TRBV30 combines with J gene TRBJ1-3, with 8 bases fitting TRBD1. The CDR3 spans 16 residues. Trimming at V came to 4 bases and at J to 3 bases, leaving 11 bases not matched to a gene. Germline V gene sequence: CDR1 GTSNPN, CDR2 SVGIG (reference sequence). The CDR3: CAWTKDRDVFGNTIYF. The CDR3 bases are TGTGCCTGGACCAAGGACAGGGATGTTTTTGGAAACACCATATATTTT.

This sequence joins TRBV5-1 and TRBJ2-7; D gene unclear. Germline loops: CDR1 SGHRS, CDR2 YFSETQ. CDR3 length: 14 amino acids. Between the trimmed V and J ends, which lost 0 bases and 4 bases, there was a span of 11 bases. CDR3 loop: CASSLEPVGYEQYF. CDR3 nucleotides: TGCGCCAGCAGCTTGGAGCCCGTTGGGTACGAGCAGTACTTC.

The chain combines TRBV11-2 with TRBJ2-5; unclear D gene. Trimming stripped 0 bases from V and 5 bases from J, with 7 bases between. Germline CDR1 SGHAT, CDR2 FQNNGV. This CDR3 spans 13 amino acids. In nucleotides, the CDR3 is TGTGCCAGCAGCTTAGATCCTTGGGAGACCCAGTACTTC. It translates to CASSLDPWETQYF.

J is TRBJ2-2 and V is TRBV2; 8 bases align to TRBD1. J gave up 4 bases and V 9 bases, and 7 bases lay outside the gene matches. From germline, CDR1 is SNHLY and CDR2 FYNNEI. The CDR3 is 14 amino acids. The CDR3 reads CARDRGIGTGELFF. In DNA form, the CDR3 reads TGTGCCAGAGACAGGGGAATAGGCACCGGGGAGCTGTTTTTT.